Shown below are 3 T cell receptor beta chains from a single sample sequenced in a study of blood T cell repertoires in COVID-19. The assay was immunoSEQ multiplex PCR, and TCRdb's table has in-frame clones only and misses some. The sample consists of more than 150,000 clones, 75% to 80% of them appearing once. Sequenced sample: peripheral blood. These receptors were taken from a woman over 75 with acute or convalescent COVID-19.

The chain is built from TRBV10-2 and TRBJ2-7, with 7 bases aligning to TRBD1. The length of the CDR3 is 13 residues. V lost 8 bases, J lost 0 bases, and 4 bases stayed unmatched. Germline-derived CDR1 and CDR2 are WSHSY and SAAADI. The CDR3 nucleotides read TGCGCCAGCCGGGACAGCAGCTCCTACGAGCAGTACTTC. This codes for CASRDSSSYEQYF.

This chain uses TRBV28 with TRBJ2-5; the match to TRBD1 covers 9 bases. The CDR3 is 14 amino acids. V was clipped by 5 bases and J by 3 bases; unmatched bases: 4. CDR1 and CDR2 (germline): MDHEN, SYDVKM. The CDR3 DNA sequence: TGTGCCAGCAGTCCCTGGACAGGGGAAGAGACCCAGTACTTC. This gives the protein CASSPWTGEETQYF.

The chain is built from TRBV6-5 and TRBJ2-7; tentatively, D is TRBD2 (5 bases). CDR1 is MNHEY and CDR2 is SVGAGI in the germline V gene. Trimming left V 0 bases short and J 1 base short, with 7 bases between. The CDR3 spans 14 residues. The CDR3 region is CASSYSGKSYEQYF. The CDR3 DNA reads as TGTGCCAGCAGTTACTCCGGGAAATCCTACGAGCAGTACTTC.